The 5 T cell receptor beta chains given below trace back to one sample, sequenced in a study of blood T cell repertoires in COVID-19. Clones were read by immunoSEQ multiplex PCR, and TCRdb kept only the in-frame ones, dropping some. The profile shows 250,000 to 350,000 clones, 87% of them singletons. Source material: peripheral blood. These receptors originate from a woman between 45 and 65 years old who had recovered from COVID-19.

The chain carries TRBV7-2 and TRBJ2-3; 14 bases map to TRBD2. Losses at the gene ends were 7 bases for V and 3 bases for J; bases not matched to a gene: 3. In germline, CDR1 is SGHTA, CDR2 FQGNSA. This CDR3 is built from 15 residues. In DNA, the CDR3 is TGTGCCAGCAAAAGACTAGCGGGAGGGACAGATACGCAGTATTTT. Its protein is CASKRLAGGTDTQYF.

This chain connects TRBV29-1 to TRBJ2-5; tentative D call: TRBD1 (6 bases). V lost 6 bases and J 0 bases, leaving 11 bases between the germline ends. The CDR3 is 13 residues long. The germline gives CDR1 SQVTM, CDR2 ANQGSEA. CDR3 coding DNA: TGCAGCGTAGCTACAGGGTACCAAGAGACCCAGTACTTC. As protein: CSVATGYQETQYF.

This clone came up a few times. V is TRBV5-1 and J is TRBJ2-3; 10 bases align to TRBD2. The CDR3 length is 14 residues. V dropped 4 bases and J dropped 4; count of bases not matched to a gene: 3. Per germline, CDR1 SGHRS and CDR2 YFSETQ. This chain's CDR3 is CASSRTSGADTQYF. CDR3 DNA: TGCGCCAGCAGCAGGACTAGCGGCGCAGATACGCAGTATTTT.

The chain recombines TRBV9 with TRBJ2-1; TRBD2 aligns across 9 bases. The V gene end was trimmed by 3 bases and the J gene end by 8 bases; junction bases not matched to a gene: 12. The germline CDR1 and CDR2 sequences are SGDLS and YYNGEE. The CDR3 is made up of 16 amino acids. The CDR3 coding sequence is TGTGCCAGCAGCGCTAGCGGGGCGGATCGAACCCATGAGCAGTTCTTC. This encodes CASSASGADRTHEQFF. The full variable domain, completed using reference TRBV9 and TRBJ2-1, is DSGVTQTPKHLITATGQRVTLRCSPRSGDLSVYWYQQSLDQGLQFLIQYYNGEERAKGNILERFSAQQFPDLHSELNLSSLELGDSALYFCASSASGADRTHEQFFGPGTRLTVL.

The gene calls are TRBV14 and TRBJ1-6; no reliable D call. Germline lookup yields CDR1 SGHDN and CDR2 FVKESK. V was cut by 1 base and J by 7 bases, with 14 bases left in between. The CDR3 spans 16 residues. The CDR3, as DNA: TGTGCCAGCAGCCAAGGGAGGTACAGCCTAAATTCACCCCTCCACTTT. Residues: CASSQGRYSLNSPLHF.